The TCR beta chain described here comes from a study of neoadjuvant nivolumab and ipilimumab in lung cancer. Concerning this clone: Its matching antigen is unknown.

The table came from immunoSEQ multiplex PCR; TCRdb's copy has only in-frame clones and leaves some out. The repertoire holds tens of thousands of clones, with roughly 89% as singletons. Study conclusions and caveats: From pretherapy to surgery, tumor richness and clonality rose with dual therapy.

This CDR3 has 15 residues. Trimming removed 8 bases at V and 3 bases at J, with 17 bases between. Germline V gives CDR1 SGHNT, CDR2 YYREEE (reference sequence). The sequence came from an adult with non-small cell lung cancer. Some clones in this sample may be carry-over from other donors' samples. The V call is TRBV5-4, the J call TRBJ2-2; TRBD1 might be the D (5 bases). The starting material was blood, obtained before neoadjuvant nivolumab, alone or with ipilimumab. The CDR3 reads CASSTRQGYTGELFF. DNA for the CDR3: TGTGCCAGTTCTACTCGGCAGGGCTACACCGGGGAGCTGTTTTTT.